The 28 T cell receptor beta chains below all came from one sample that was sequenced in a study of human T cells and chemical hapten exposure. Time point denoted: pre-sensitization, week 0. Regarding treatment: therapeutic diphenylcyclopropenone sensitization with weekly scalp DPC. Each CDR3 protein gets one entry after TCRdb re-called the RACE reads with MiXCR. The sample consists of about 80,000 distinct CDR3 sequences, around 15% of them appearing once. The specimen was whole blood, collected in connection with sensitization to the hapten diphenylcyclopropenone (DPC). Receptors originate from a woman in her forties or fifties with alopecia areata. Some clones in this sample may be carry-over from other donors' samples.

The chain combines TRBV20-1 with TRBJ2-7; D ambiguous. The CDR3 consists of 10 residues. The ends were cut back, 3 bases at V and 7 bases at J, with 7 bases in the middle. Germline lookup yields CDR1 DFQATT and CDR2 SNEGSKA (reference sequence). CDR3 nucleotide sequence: TGCAGTGCTAGGGCCTTAGAGCAGTACTTC. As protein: CSARALEQYF.

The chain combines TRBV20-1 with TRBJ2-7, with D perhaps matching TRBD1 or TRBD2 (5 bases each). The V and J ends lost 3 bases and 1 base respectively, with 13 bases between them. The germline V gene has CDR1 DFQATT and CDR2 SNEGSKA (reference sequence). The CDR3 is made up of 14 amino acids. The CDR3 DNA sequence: TGCAGTGCTAGTCCCCCGGGACGGTCCTACGAGCAGTACTTC. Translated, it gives CSASPPGRSYEQYF.

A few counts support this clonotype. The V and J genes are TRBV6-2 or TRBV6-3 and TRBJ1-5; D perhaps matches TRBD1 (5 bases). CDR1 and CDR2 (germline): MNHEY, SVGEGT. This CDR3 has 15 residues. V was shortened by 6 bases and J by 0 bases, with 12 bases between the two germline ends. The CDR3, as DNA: TGTGCCAGCAGCTATGGGGACCTTAGCAATCAGCCCCAGCATTTT. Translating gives CASSYGDLSNQPQHF.

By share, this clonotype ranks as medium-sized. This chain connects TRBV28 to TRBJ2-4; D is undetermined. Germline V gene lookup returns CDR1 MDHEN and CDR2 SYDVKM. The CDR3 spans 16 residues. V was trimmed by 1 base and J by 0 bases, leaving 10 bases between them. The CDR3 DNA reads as TGTGCCAGCAGTTTATCTACTTTACTAGCCAAAAACATTCAGTACTTC. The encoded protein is CASSLSTLLAKNIQYF.

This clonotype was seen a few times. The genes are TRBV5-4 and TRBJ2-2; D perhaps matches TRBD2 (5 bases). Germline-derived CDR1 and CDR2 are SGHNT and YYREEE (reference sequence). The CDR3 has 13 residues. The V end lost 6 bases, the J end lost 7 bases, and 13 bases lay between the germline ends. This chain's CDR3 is CASTGGYGGELFF. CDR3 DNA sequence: TGTGCCAGCACAGGCGGGTACGGCGGGGAGCTGTTTTTT.

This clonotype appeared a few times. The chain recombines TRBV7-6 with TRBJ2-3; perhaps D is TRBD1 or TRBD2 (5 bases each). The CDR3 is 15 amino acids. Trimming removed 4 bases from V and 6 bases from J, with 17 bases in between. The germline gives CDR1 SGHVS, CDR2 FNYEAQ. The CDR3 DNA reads TGTGCCAGCAGCTCAGGGACGTTCGTGGGGGATACGCAGTATTTT. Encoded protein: CASSSGTFVGDTQYF. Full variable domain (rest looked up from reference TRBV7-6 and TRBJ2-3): GAGVSQSPRYKVTKRGQDVALRCDPISGHVSLYWYRQALGQGPEFLTYFNYEAQQDKSGLPNDRFSAERPEGSISTLTIQRTEQRDSAMYRCASSSGTFVGDTQYFGPGTRLTVL.

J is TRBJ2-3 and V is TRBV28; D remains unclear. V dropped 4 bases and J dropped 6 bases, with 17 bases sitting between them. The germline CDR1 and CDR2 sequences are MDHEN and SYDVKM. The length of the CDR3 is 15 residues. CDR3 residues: CASSWMWALGDTQYF. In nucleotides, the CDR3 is TGTGCCAGCAGTTGGATGTGGGCGCTAGGCGATACGCAGTATTTT.

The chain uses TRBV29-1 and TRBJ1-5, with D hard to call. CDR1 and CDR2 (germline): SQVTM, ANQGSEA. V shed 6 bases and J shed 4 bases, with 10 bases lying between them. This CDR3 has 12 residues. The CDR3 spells CSVALRNQPQHF. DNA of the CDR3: TGCAGCGTCGCTCTCAGGAATCAGCCCCAGCATTTT.

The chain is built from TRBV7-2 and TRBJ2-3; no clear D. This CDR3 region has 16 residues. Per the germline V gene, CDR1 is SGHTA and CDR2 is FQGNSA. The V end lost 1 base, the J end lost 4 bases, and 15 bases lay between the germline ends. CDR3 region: CASSLEGALRPDTQYF. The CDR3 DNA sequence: TGTGCCAGCAGCTTAGAAGGAGCCTTAAGGCCAGATACGCAGTATTTT.

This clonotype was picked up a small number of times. The CDR3 coding sequence is TGCAGTGCTAGAGAAAAGCGGGAGAGGATCTACGAGCAGTACTTC. It yields the protein CSAREKRERIYEQYF. The gene calls are TRBV20-1 and TRBJ2-7, with 8 bases lining up with TRBD2. The CDR3 extends over 15 amino acids. Per germline, CDR1 DFQATT and CDR2 SNEGSKA (reference sequence). J gave up 3 bases and V 0 bases, and 7 bases lay outside the gene matches.

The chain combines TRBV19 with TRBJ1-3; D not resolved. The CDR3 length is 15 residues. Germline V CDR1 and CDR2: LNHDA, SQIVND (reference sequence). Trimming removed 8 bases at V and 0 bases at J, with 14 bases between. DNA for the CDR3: TGTGCCAGTTGCCGTGCTTTGAGCTCTGGAAACACCATATATTTT. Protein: CASCRALSSGNTIYF. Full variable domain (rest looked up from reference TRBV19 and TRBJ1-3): DGGITQSPKYLFRKEGQNVTLSCEQNLNHDAMYWYRQDPGQGLRLIYYSQIVNDFQKGDIAEGYSVSREKKESFPLTVTSAQKNPTAFYLCASCRALSSGNTIYFGEGSWLTVV.

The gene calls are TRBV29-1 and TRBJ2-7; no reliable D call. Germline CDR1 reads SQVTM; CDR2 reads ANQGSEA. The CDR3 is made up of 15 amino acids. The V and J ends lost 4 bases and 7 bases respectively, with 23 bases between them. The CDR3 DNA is TGCAGCGTTGTCGGCCGTTTCATCGTCGGTGGGGAGCAGTACTTC. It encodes CSVVGRFIVGGEQYF.

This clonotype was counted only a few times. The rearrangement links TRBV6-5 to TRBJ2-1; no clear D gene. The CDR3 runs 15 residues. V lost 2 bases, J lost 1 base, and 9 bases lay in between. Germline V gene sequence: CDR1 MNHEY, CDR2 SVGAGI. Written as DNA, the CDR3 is TGTGCCAGCAGTTACCGGGCACGTTCCTACAATGAGCAGTTCTTC. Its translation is CASSYRARSYNEQFF.

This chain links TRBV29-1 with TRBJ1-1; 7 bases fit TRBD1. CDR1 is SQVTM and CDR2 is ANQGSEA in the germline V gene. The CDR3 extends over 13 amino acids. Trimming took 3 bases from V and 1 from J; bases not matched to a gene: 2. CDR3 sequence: CSVEGQRNTEAFF. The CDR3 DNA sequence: TGCAGCGTTGAGGGACAGAGGAACACTGAAGCTTTCTTT. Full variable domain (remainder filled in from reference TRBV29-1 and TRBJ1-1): SAVISQKPSRDICQRGTSLTIQCQVDSQVTMMFWYRQQPGQSLTLIATANQGSEATYESGFVIDKFPISRPNLTFSTLTVSNMSPEDSSIYLCSVEGQRNTEAFFGQGTRLTVV.

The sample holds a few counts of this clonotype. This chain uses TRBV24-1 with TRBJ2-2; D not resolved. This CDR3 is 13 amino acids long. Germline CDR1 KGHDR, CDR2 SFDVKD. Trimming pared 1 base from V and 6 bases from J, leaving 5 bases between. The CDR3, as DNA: TGTGCCACCAGTGATTTTCCACCCGGGGAGCTGTTTTTT. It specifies CATSDFPPGELFF.

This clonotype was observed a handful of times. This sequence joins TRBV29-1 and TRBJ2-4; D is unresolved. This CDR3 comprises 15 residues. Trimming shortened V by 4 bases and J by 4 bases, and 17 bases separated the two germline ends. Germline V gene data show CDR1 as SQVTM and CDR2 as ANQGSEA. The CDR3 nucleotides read TGCAGCGTTGGTGGGCCCGGCTGGACGAAAAACATTCAGTACTTC. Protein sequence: CSVGGPGWTKNIQYF.

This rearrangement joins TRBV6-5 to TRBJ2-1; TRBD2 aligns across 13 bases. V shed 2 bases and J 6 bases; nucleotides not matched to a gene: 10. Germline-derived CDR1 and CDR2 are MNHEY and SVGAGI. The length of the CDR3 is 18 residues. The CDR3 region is CASSYTPPLAGGFNEQFF. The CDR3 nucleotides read TGTGCCAGCAGTTACACCCCACCACTAGCGGGAGGGTTCAATGAGCAGTTCTTC.

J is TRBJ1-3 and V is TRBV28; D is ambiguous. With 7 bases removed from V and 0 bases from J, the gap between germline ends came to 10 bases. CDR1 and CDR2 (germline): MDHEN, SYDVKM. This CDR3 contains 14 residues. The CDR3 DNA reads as TGTGCCAGCATAGCACTCTACTCTGGAAACACCATATATTTT. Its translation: CASIALYSGNTIYF.

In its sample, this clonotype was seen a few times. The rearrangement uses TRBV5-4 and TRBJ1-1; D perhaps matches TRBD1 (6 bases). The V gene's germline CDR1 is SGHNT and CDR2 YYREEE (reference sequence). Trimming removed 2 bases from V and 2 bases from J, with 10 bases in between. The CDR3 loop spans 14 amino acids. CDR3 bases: TGTGCCAGCAGCTTACCGGGACAAAACACTGAAGCTTTCTTT. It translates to CASSLPGQNTEAFF.

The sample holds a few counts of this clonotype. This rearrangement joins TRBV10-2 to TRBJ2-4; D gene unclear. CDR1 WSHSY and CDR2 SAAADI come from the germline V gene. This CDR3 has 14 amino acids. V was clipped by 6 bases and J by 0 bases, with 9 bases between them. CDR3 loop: CASRQGLAKNIQYF. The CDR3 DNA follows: TGCGCCAGCAGGCAAGGGTTAGCCAAAAACATTCAGTACTTC.

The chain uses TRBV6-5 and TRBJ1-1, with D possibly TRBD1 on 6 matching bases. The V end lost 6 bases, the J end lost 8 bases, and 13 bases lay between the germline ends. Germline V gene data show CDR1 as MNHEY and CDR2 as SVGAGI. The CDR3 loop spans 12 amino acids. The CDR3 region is CASSRGQREAFF. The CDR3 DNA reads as TGTGCCAGCAGCCGAGGACAGCGAGAAGCTTTCTTT.

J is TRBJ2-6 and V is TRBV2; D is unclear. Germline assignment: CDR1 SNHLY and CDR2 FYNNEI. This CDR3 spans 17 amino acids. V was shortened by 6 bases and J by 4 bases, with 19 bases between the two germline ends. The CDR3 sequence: CASRKLFSPVGANVLTF. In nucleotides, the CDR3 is TGTGCCAGCAGGAAACTCTTTAGTCCGGTAGGGGCCAACGTCCTGACTTTC.

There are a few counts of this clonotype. As DNA, the CDR3 is TGTGCCAGCAGACCCGACGGCTACGAGCAGTACTTC. Translated: CASRPDGYEQYF. This chain joins TRBV6-2 or TRBV6-3 and TRBJ2-7; D not resolved. Trimming took off 6 bases at V and 3 bases at J, with 9 bases between the two ends. Germline CDR1 is MNHEY and CDR2 is SVGEGT. This CDR3 is 12 amino acids long.

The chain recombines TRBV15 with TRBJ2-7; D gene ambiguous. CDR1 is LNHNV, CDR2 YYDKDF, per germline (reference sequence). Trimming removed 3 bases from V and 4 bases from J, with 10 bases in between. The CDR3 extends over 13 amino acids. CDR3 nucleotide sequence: TGTGCCACCAGCAGGGGGAATGGGTACGAGCAGTACTTC. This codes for CATSRGNGYEQYF.

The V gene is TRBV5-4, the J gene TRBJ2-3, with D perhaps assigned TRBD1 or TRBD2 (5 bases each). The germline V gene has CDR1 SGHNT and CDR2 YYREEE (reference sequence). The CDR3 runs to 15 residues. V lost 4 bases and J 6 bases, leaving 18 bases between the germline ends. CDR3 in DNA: TGTGCCAGCAGCAAGGGGACCCTTCCAGTGGATACGCAGTATTTT. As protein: CASSKGTLPVDTQYF.

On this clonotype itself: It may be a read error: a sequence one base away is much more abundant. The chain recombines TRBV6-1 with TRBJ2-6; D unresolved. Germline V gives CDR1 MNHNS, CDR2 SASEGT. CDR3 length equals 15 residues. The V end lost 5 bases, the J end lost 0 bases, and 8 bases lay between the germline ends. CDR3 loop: CASSSGSSGANVLTF. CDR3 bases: TGTGCCAGCAGTTCTGGAAGCTCTGGGGCCAACGTCCTGACTTTC.

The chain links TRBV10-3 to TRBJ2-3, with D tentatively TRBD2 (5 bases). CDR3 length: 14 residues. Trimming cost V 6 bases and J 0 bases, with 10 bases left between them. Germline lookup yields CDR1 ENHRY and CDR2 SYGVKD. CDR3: CAIRDWESTDTQYF. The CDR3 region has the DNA TGTGCCATCAGGGACTGGGAGAGCACAGATACGCAGTATTTT.

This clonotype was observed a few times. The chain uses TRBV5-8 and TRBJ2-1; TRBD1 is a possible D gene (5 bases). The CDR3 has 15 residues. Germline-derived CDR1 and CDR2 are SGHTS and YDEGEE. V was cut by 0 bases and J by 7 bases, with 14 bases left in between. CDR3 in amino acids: CASSLVYLGANEQFF. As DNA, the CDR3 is TGTGCCAGCAGCTTGGTTTACCTTGGGGCGAATGAGCAGTTCTTC. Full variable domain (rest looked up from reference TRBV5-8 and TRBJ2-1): EAGVTQSPTHLIKTRGQQATLRCSPISGHTSVYWYQQALGLGLQFLLWYDEGEERNRGNFPPRFSGRQFPNYSSELNVNALELEDSALYLCASSLVYLGANEQFFGPGTRLTVL.